Included here is one TCR beta chain sequence, with context. Its antigen remains unknown. This sample is drawn from a study of OX40 agonist ivuxolimab in advanced cancers. Broader study findings: Certain nonresponders additionally had low normalized T-cell clonal expansion.

The protocol was immunoSEQ multiplex PCR, while the TCRdb copy is restricted to in-frame clones and leaves out a portion. Of more than 50,000 clones in the sample, about 83% were seen once. CDR1 is SGHVS and CDR2 is FQNEAQ in the germline V gene. The CDR3 is 13 amino acids. V was shortened by 3 bases and J by 4 bases, with 7 bases between the two germline ends. The chain is built from TRBV7-8 and TRBJ2-1; a weak D match, TRBD2 (5 bases). This receptor was obtained from an adult with an advanced solid tumor such as melanoma, head and neck, liver or kidney cancer. This material consisted of CD4+ or CD8+ T cells sorted from blood, taken in a trial of the OX40 agonist ivuxolimab. The CDR3 spells CASSLREYNEQFF. The CDR3 DNA is TGTGCCAGCAGCTTGAGGGAATACAATGAGCAGTTCTTC.